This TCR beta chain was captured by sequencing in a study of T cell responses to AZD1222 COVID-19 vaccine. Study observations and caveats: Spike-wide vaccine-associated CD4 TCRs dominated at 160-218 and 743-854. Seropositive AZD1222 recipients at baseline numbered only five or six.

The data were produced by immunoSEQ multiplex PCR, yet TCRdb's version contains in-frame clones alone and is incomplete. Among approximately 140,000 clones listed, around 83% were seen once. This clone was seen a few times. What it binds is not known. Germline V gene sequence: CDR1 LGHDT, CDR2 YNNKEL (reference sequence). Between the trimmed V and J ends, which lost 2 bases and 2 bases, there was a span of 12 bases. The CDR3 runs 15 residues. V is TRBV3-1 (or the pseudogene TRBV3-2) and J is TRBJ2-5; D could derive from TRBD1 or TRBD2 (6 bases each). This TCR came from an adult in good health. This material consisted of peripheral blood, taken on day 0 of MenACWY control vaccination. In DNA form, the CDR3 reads TGTGCCAGCAGCCAATTCGGGGGCCTTCAAGAGACCCAGTACTTC. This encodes CASSQFGGLQETQYF.